This T cell receptor beta chain derives from a study of patients and donors after allogeneic stem cell transplantation. The V end lost 9 bases, the J end lost 7 bases, and 15 bases lay between the germline ends. The CDR3 is 12 residues long. CDR1 is LGHDT and CDR2 is YNNKEL in the germline V gene (reference sequence). Each CDR3 protein gets one entry after TCRdb re-called the RT-PCR reads with MiXCR. The data contain approximately 150,000 distinct CDR3 sequences, about a quarter of them singletons. The source of this sequence is a human donor who was either an allogeneic HSCT recipient or a stem cell or donor lymphocyte infusion donor (not recorded which). It is not recorded whose cells these are; they may come from a transplant donor. Sequenced: blood, either unsorted or a sorted T cell fraction (not recorded which). The chain recombines TRBV3-1 with TRBJ2-5; D unresolved. CDR3 protein: CASLDWPGTQYF. CDR3 DNA sequence: TGTGCCAGTCTCGACTGGCCGGGGACCCAGTACTTC.